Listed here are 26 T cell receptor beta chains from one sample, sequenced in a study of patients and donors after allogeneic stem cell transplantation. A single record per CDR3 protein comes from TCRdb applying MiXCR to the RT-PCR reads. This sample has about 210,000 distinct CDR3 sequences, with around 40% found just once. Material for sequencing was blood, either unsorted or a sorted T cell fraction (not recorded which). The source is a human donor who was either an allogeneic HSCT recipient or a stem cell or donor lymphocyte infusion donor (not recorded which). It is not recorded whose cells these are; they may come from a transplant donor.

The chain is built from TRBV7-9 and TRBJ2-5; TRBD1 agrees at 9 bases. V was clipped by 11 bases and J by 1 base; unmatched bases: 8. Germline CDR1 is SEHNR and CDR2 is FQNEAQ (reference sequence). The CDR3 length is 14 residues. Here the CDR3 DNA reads TGTGCCGGAGCGGACAGGGGACCCCAAGAGACCCAGTACTTC. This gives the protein CAGADRGPQETQYF.

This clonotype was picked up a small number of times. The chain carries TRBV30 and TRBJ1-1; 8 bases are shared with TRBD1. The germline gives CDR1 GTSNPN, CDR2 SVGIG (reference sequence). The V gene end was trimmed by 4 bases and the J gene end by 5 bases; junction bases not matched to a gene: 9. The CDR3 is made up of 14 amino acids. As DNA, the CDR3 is TGTGCCTGGATTAGGGACAGGCAGGGGACTGAAGCTTTCTTT. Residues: CAWIRDRQGTEAFF.

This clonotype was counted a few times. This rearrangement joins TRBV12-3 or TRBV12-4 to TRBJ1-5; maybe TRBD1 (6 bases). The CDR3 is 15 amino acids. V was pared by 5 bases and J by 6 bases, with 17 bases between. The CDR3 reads CASSAGTRASQPQHF. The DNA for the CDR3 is TGTGCCAGCAGTGCCGGGACAAGGGCGTCTCAGCCCCAGCATTTT.

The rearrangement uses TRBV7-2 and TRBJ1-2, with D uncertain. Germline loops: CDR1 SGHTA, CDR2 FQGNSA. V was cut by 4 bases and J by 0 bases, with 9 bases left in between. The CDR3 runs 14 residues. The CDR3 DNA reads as TGTGCCAGCAGCTACGACCTCGCTAACTATGGCTACACCTTC. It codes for CASSYDLANYGYTF.

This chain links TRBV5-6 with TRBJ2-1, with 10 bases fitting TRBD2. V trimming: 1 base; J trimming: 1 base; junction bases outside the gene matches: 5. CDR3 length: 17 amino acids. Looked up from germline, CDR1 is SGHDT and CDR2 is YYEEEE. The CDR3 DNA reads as TGTGCCAGCAGCTTGCTTAGCGGGGGGAAGTCCTACAATGAGCAGTTCTTC. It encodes CASSLLSGGKSYNEQFF.

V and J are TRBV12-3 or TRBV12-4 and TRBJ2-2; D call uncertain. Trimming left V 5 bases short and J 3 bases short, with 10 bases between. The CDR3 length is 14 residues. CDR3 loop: CASSPSAHTGELFF. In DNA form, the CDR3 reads TGTGCCAGCAGTCCCAGCGCTCACACCGGGGAGCTGTTTTTT.

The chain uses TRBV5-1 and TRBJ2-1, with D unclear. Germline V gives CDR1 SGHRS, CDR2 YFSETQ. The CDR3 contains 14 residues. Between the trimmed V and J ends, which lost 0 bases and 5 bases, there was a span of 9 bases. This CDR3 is CASSLARSNNEQFF. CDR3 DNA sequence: TGCGCCAGCAGCTTGGCCAGATCCAACAATGAGCAGTTCTTC.

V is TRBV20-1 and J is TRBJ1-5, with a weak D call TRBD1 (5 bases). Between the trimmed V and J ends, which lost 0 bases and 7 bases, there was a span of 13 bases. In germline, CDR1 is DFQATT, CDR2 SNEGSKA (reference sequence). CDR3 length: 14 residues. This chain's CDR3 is CSAREGQGAQPQHF. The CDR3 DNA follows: TGCAGTGCTAGAGAAGGACAAGGCGCCCAGCCCCAGCATTTT.

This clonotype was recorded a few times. CDR3 sequence reads: CASSFVPWRRNQPQHF. The CDR3 nucleotides are TGTGCCAGCAGTTTCGTCCCCTGGCGGCGCAATCAGCCCCAGCATTTT. The V gene is TRBV12-3 or TRBV12-4, the J gene TRBJ1-5; D gene ambiguous. V lost 3 bases, J lost 2 bases, and 14 bases lay in between. CDR3 size: 16 residues.

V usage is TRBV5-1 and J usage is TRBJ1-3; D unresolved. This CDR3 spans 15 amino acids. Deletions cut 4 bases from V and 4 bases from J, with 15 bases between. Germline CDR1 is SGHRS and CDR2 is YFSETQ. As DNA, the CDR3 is TGCGCCAGCAGCCCTTGGAGGGCCTTCGGAAACACCATATATTTT. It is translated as CASSPWRAFGNTIYF.

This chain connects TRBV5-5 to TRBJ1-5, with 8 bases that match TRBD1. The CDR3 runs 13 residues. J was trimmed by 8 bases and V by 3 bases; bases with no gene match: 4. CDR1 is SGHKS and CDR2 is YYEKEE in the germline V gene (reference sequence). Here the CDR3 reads CASSSTGAKPQHF. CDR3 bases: TGTGCCAGCAGCTCGACAGGGGCTAAGCCCCAGCATTTT.

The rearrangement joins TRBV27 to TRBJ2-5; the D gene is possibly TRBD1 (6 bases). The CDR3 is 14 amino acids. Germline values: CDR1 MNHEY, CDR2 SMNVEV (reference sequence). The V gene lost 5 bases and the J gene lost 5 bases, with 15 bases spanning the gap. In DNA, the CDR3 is TGTGCCAGCAGTCATCAACAGGGCGGGGAGACCCAGTACTTC. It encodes CASSHQQGGETQYF.

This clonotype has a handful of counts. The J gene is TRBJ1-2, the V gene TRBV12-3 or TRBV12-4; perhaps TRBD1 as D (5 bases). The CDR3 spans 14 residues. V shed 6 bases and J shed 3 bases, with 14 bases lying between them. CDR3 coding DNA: TGTGCCAGCAGCCTAATGACAGACTACTATGGCTACACCTTC. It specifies CASSLMTDYYGYTF.

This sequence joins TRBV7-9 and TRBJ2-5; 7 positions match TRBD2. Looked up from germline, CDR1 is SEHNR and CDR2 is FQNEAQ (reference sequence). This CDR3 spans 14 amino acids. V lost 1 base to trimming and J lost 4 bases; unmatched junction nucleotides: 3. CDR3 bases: TGTGCCAGCAGCTTAGGGACTAGTCCAGAGACCCAGTACTTC. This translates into CASSLGTSPETQYF.

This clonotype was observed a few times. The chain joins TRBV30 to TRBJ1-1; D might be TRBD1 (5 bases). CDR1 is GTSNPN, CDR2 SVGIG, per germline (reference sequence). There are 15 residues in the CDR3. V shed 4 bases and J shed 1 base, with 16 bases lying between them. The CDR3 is CAWIPLGEGNTEAFF. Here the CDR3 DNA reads TGTGCCTGGATCCCACTGGGGGAGGGGAACACTGAAGCTTTCTTT.

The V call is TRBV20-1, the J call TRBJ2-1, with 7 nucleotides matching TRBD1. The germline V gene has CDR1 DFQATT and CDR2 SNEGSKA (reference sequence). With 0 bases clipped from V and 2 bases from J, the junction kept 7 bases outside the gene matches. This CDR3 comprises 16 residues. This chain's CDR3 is CSARDRGTVPYNEQFF. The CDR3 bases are TGCAGTGCTAGAGATAGGGGGACAGTCCCCTACAATGAGCAGTTCTTC.

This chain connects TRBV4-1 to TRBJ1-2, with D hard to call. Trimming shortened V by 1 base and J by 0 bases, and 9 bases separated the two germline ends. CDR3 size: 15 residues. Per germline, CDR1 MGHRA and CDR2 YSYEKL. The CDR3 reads CASSQGTEANYGYTF. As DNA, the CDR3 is TGCGCCAGCAGCCAAGGGACTGAAGCTAACTATGGCTACACCTTC.

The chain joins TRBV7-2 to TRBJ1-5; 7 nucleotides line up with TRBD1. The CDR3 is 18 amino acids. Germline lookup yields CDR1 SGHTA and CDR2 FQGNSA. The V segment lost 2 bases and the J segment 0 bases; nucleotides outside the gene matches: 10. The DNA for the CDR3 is TGTGCCAGCAGCTTACAACAGGGGTACGGGTATAGCAATCAGCCCCAGCATTTT. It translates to CASSLQQGYGYSNQPQHF.

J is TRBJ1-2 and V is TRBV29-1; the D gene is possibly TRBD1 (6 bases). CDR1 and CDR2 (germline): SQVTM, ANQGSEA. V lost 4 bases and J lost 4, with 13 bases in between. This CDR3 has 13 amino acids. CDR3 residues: CSVVGGRAYGYTF. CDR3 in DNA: TGCAGCGTTGTCGGGGGGCGCGCCTATGGCTACACCTTC.

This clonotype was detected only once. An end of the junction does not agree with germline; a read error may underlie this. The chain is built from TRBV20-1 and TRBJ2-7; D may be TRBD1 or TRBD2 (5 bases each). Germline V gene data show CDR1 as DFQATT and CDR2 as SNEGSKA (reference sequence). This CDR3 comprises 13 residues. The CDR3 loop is CSARGWDLGEQYF. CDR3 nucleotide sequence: TGCAGTGCGAGAGGGTGGGACCTTGGCGAGCAGTACTTC.

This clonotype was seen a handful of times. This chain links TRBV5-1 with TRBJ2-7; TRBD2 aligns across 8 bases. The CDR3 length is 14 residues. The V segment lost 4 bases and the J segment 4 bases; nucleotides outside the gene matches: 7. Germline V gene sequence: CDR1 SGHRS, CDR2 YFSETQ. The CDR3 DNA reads TGCGCCAGCAGCAACACCGGGACTAGATACGAGCAGTACTTC. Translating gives CASSNTGTRYEQYF.

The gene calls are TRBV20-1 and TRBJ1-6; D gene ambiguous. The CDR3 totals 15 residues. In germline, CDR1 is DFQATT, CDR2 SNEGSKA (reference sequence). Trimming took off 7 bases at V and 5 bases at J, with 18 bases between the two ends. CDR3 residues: CSVKTPEFNNSPLHF. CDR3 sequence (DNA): TGCAGTGTTAAGACTCCGGAATTTAATAATTCACCCCTCCACTTT.

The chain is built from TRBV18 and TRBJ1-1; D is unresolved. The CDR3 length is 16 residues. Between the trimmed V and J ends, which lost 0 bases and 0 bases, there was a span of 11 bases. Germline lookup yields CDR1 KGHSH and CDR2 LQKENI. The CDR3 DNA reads TGTGCCAGCTCACCACCGATTGGACTGATGAACACTGAAGCTTTCTTT. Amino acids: CASSPPIGLMNTEAFF.

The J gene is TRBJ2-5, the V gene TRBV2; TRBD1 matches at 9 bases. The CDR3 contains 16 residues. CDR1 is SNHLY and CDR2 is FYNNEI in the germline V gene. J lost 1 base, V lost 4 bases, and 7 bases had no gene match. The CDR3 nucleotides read TGTGCCAGCAGTGGGGGGACAGGGTCCCCCCAAGAGACCCAGTACTTC. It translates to CASSGGTGSPQETQYF.

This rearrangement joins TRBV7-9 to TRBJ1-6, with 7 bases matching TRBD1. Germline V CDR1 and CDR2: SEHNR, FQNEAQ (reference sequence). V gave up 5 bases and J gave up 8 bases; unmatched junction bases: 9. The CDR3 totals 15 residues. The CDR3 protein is CASSPPGGPHSPLHF. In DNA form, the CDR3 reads TGTGCCAGCAGCCCACCAGGGGGACCCCATTCACCCCTCCACTTT.

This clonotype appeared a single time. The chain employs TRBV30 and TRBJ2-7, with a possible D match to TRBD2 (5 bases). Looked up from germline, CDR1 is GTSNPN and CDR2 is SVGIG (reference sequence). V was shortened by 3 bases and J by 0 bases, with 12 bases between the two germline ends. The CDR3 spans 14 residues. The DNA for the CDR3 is TGTGCCTGGAGGCGGACGGGGAGCTCCTACGAGCAGTACTTC. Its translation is CAWRRTGSSYEQYF.